The T cell receptor (beta chain) under discussion was sequenced for a study of shared clonotypes between healthy human individuals. Study results and caveats: Several donors shared approximately 5% of their naive CD4 clonotypes.

The healthy adult donors were HIV-negative and reported no recent acute infections or vaccinations. Germline-derived CDR1 and CDR2 are SGHRS and YFSETQ. The CDR3 totals 13 residues. About this clone: As yet, its antigen is unknown.

Deep was the level used in running the assay. Each PCR replicate from the sorted subsets contained about 200 ng DNA, which is tens of thousands of T cell genomes. Profiling relied on immunoSEQ multiplex PCR, and the TCRdb table lists in-frame clones only, not all of them. The sample has millions of clones, 85% to 95% seen once. The rearrangement joins TRBV5-1 to TRBJ2-2; D call uncertain. The J call is in doubt because the DNA end fits TRBJ1-3 better. The TCR comes from a man younger than 35 in good health. Some clones in this sample may be carry-over from other donors' samples. The sample taken for sequencing was naive CD4+ T cells from PBMCs. Subset: CD45RA+ positively selected. The CDR3: CASSPSFGNTIYF. The CDR3 DNA is TGCGCCAGCAGCCCTAGTTTTGGAAACACCATATATTTT.